The 3 T cell receptor beta chains below were found in one sample sequenced in a study of preoperative IRX-2 immunotherapy in early breast cancer. Profiling relied on immunoSEQ multiplex PCR, and the TCRdb table lists in-frame clones only, not all of them. The top ten hold 1% to 1.5% of the sample, which has approximately 27,000 clones, more than 80% seen once. The treatment is: preoperative locoregional IRX-2 cytokine immunotherapy. Here the sequenced sample was lymph node tissue, taken after IRX-2 immunotherapy. The receptors were gathered from a human donor with breast cancer.

The chain combines TRBV6-8 with TRBJ2-6; TRBD1 agrees at 9 bases. The J segment lost 1 base and the V segment lost 6 bases, leaving 10 bases of the junction unmatched. The CDR3 extends over 18 amino acids. The germline gives CDR1 MNHGY, CDR2 SAAAGT. This CDR3 is CASRAGTGFVSGANVLTF. The CDR3, as DNA: TGTGCCAGCAGGGCCGGGACAGGGTTCGTGTCTGGGGCCAACGTCCTGACTTTC.

V gene TRBV14 combines with J gene TRBJ1-2, with D unresolved. The CDR3 extends over 15 amino acids. Per germline, CDR1 SGHDN and CDR2 FVKESK. V lost 0 bases and J lost 4, with 12 bases in between. This chain's CDR3 is CASSQDLGKLYGYTF. The CDR3, as DNA: TGTGCCAGCAGCCAAGATTTAGGGAAACTCTATGGCTACACCTTC.

V gene TRBV19 combines with J gene TRBJ1-3; 11 bases are a match to TRBD1. This CDR3 is 15 amino acids long. With 6 bases clipped from V and 1 base from J, the junction kept 2 bases outside the gene matches. Germline V gene sequence: CDR1 LNHDA, CDR2 SQIVND (reference sequence). The CDR3: CASRDRGPSGNTIYF. In DNA form, the CDR3 reads TGTGCCAGTAGGGACAGGGGGCCGTCTGGAAACACCATATATTTT.